This T cell receptor (beta chain) stems from a study of response to subunit inactivated influenza vaccine. MiXCR was run by TCRdb on the RT-PCR reads, yielding one entry per CDR3 protein. The table records more than 400,000 distinct CDR3 sequences, approximately 7.2% of them present only once. Germline loops: CDR1 SGHRS, CDR2 YFSETQ. With V trimmed by 0 bases and J by 0 bases, 2 bases remained unmatched. The CDR3 covers 16 residues. This clonotype was detected many times. What it binds is unknown. The study, taken as a whole, reports: Authors suggested seasonal influenza vaccinations each recruit few new T cells.

The source is a man aged 50-75 years who received an inactivated influenza vaccine. Sequencing used PBMCs from blood, obtained 23 to 25 months after vaccination. The chain uses TRBV5-1 and TRBJ2-3, with 9 bases identical to TRBD2. The CDR3 bases are TGCGCCAGCAGCTTGGAGCGGGGGGCCAGCACAGATACGCAGTATTTT. This gives the protein CASSLERGASTDTQYF. The complete variable domain, with remaining parts taken from reference TRBV5-1 and TRBJ2-3, reads KAGVTQTPRYLIKTRGQQVTLSCSPISGHRSVSWYQQTPGQGLQFLFEYFSETQRNKGNFPGRFSGRQFSNSRSEMNVSTLELGDSALYLCASSLERGASTDTQYFGPGTRLTVL.